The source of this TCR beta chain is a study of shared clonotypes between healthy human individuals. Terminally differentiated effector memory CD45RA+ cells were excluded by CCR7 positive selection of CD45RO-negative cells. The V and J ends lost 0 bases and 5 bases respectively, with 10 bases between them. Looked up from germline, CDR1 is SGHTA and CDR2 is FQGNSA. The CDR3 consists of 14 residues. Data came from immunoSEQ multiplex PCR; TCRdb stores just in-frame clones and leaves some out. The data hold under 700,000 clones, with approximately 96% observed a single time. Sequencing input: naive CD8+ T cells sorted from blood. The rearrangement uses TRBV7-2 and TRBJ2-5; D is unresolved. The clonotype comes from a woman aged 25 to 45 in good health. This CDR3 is CASSLAWDTETQYF. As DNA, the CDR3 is TGTGCCAGCAGCTTAGCCTGGGATACGGAGACCCAGTACTTC.